The 28 T cell receptor beta chains below were found in one sample sequenced in a study of cytomegalovirus exposure and HLA in healthy donors. PCR employed 60 Vbeta and 13 Jbeta primers. The protocol was immunoSEQ multiplex PCR, while the TCRdb copy is restricted to in-frame clones and leaves out a portion. Here the sample spans about 95,000 clones, 80% to 90% being singletons. The specimen sequenced was PBMCs. These receptors were taken from a young man in good health and CMV-seropositive.

The J gene is TRBJ2-3, the V gene TRBV5-8; 9 nucleotides match TRBD1. Germline CDR1 and CDR2: SGHTS and YDEGEE. After removal of 2 bases from V and 3 bases from J, the junction contained 1 base not matched to a gene. CDR3 size: 14 residues. CDR3: CASSFGTGTDTQYF. CDR3 DNA: TGTGCCAGCAGCTTTGGGACAGGGACAGATACGCAGTATTTT.

The chain employs TRBV19 and TRBJ1-5; D not resolved. This CDR3 is built from 15 residues. Trimming stripped 1 base from V and 4 bases from J, with 11 bases between. Germline CDR1 and CDR2: LNHDA and SQIVND (reference sequence). The CDR3 sequence is CASSIVGQVNQPQHF. The DNA for the CDR3 is TGTGCCAGTAGTATAGTTGGGCAGGTTAATCAGCCCCAGCATTTT.

J is TRBJ1-1 and V is TRBV5-1; D perhaps matches TRBD1 (5 bases). The CDR3 is 16 residues long. The V end was cut by 4 bases, the J end by 3 bases, with 19 bases between. The V gene's germline CDR1 is SGHRS and CDR2 YFSETQ. CDR3 region: CASSLLPGGPDTEAFF. The DNA of the CDR3 is TGCGCCAGCAGCCTGTTGCCCGGGGGTCCGGACACTGAAGCTTTCTTT. The complete variable domain, with remaining parts taken from reference TRBV5-1 and TRBJ1-1, reads KAGVTQTPRYLIKTRGQQVTLSCSPISGHRSVSWYQQTPGQGLQFLFEYFSETQRNKGNFPGRFSGRQFSNSRSEMNVSTLELGDSALYLCASSLLPGGPDTEAFFGQGTRLTVV.

The V and J genes are TRBV11-2 and TRBJ2-7; TRBD1 is a possible D gene (6 bases). This CDR3 is built from 15 residues. Trimming removed 3 bases from V and 1 base from J, with 13 bases in between. Germline assignment: CDR1 SGHAT and CDR2 FQNNGV. CDR3 amino acids: CASSLGMGQSYEQYF. CDR3 DNA sequence: TGTGCCAGCAGCTTGGGGATGGGACAATCCTACGAGCAGTACTTC.

This chain connects TRBV4-1 to TRBJ2-5; TRBD2 might be the D (6 bases). The better agreement between TRBJ2-7 and the DNA end casts doubt on the J call. Germline V gene lookup returns CDR1 MGHRA and CDR2 YSYEKL. The CDR3 runs 15 residues. CDR3 coding DNA: TGCGCCAGCAGCCAAACCCCGGGGAGGTGGGACGAGCAGTACTTC. Protein: CASSQTPGRWDEQYF.

The chain has TRBV5-8 and TRBJ2-7, with D unclear. V dropped 0 bases and J dropped 6 bases, with 16 bases sitting between them. The CDR3 is 15 amino acids. The germline V gene encodes CDR1 SGHTS and CDR2 YDEGEE. CDR3 bases: TGTGCCAGCAGCTTGGGCGTCCCCACCCCCCTCGAGCAGTACTTC. It is translated as CASSLGVPTPLEQYF. Variable domain in full (rest from reference TRBV5-8 and TRBJ2-7): EAGVTQSPTHLIKTRGQQATLRCSPISGHTSVYWYQQALGLGLQFLLWYDEGEERNRGNFPPRFSGRQFPNYSSELNVNALELEDSALYLCASSLGVPTPLEQYFGPGTRLTVT.

The chain recombines TRBV7-2 with TRBJ2-2, with TRBD1 matching 9 bases. Germline values: CDR1 SGHTA, CDR2 FQGNSA. This CDR3 has 15 amino acids. Trimming took 5 bases from V and 5 from J; bases not matched to a gene: 6. CDR3 region: CASSLPGTGTGELFF. The CDR3 DNA is TGTGCCAGCAGCCTTCCCGGGACAGGGACCGGGGAGCTGTTTTTT.

The CDR3 bases are TGTGCCACCAGCTCCTTTAGGGGGTGGGGACGCGAGCAGTTCTTC. Protein sequence: CATSSFRGWGREQFF. V and J are TRBV15 and TRBJ2-1, with a possible D match to TRBD1 (6 bases). This CDR3 is 15 amino acids long. With 5 bases removed from V and 10 bases from J, the gap between germline ends came to 21 bases. Per germline, CDR1 LNHNV and CDR2 YYDKDF (reference sequence).

The sample holds one count of this clone. V and J are TRBV11-2 and TRBJ2-1; 10 bases align to TRBD2. The J segment lost 2 bases and the V segment lost 0 bases, leaving 1 base of the junction unmatched. The CDR3 length is 16 residues. In germline, CDR1 is SGHAT, CDR2 FQNNGV. In DNA form, the CDR3 reads TGTGCCAGCAGCTTAGATACTAGCGGGGCCTACAATGAGCAGTTCTTC. Protein: CASSLDTSGAYNEQFF.

The rearrangement joins TRBV30 to TRBJ2-7, with D possibly TRBD2 on 7 matching bases. Trimming stripped 4 bases from V and 4 bases from J, with 14 bases between. This CDR3 spans 13 amino acids. Germline CDR1 GTSNPN, CDR2 SVGIG (reference sequence). The CDR3 region is CAWTRGLWYEQYF. The CDR3 DNA sequence: TGTGCCTGGACGCGGGGGCTCTGGTACGAGCAGTACTTC.

This chain connects TRBV6-4 to TRBJ2-1; possible D gene TRBD2, 5 bases. CDR1 and CDR2 (germline): MRHNA, SNTAGT. V was trimmed by 9 bases and J by 8 bases, leaving 17 bases between them. This CDR3 has 13 amino acids. Here the CDR3 DNA reads TGTGCCAGTAGCGCCGGGCCCCACGATGAGCAGTTCTTC. It is translated as CASSAGPHDEQFF.

This chain uses TRBV6-5 with TRBJ1-3; no definite D call. V was shortened by 4 bases and J by 4 bases, with 11 bases between the two germline ends. Germline CDR1 and CDR2: MNHEY and SVGAGI. The CDR3 has 14 amino acids. The CDR3 region is CASSSGGPGNTIYF. The CDR3 DNA is TGTGCCAGCAGTTCGGGAGGCCCCGGAAACACCATATATTTT.

This CDR3 is CASSSRGLRSYEQYF. In nucleotides, the CDR3 is TGTGCCAGCTCTAGTCGGGGATTGCGGTCCTACGAGCAGTACTTC. V is TRBV6-1 and J is TRBJ2-7; TRBD2 might be the D (5 bases). The CDR3 contains 15 residues. The V gene's germline CDR1 is MNHNS and CDR2 SASEGT. V lost 8 bases and J 1 base, leaving 18 bases between the germline ends.

This sequence joins TRBV28 and TRBJ2-1, with D tentatively TRBD2 (6 bases). V was cut by 10 bases and J by 6 bases, with 19 bases left in between. The CDR3 contains 14 residues. Germline CDR1 MDHEN, CDR2 SYDVKM. The CDR3 is CATRRDLGGNEQFF. The CDR3 DNA reads TGTGCCACTCGTCGGGACTTGGGGGGCAATGAGCAGTTCTTC.

V usage is TRBV7-2 and J usage is TRBJ1-6, with TRBD1 identical over 8 bases. Unmatched junction bases numbered 11, after V lost 5 bases and J lost 8 bases. There are 16 residues in the CDR3. Germline V CDR1 and CDR2: SGHTA, FQGNSA. CDR3 nucleotide sequence: TGTGCCAGCAGCCCCCGGGCAGGGGGCATTTATTCACCCCTCCACTTT. It is translated as CASSPRAGGIYSPLHF.

The chain has TRBV7-2 and TRBJ2-7; D is uncertain. V lost 1 base and J 0 bases, leaving 19 bases between the germline ends. This CDR3 is 18 amino acids long. CDR1 SGHTA and CDR2 FQGNSA come from the germline V gene. DNA for the CDR3: TGTGCCAGCAGCTTAGACCCCCCTTTGCGCGCTAACTCCTACGAGCAGTACTTC. Its translation: CASSLDPPLRANSYEQYF.

V usage is TRBV6-1 and J usage is TRBJ1-1; D is unresolved. V was cut by 3 bases and J by 0 bases, with 5 bases left in between. CDR3 length equals 13 residues. Germline loops: CDR1 MNHNS, CDR2 SASEGT. CDR3 in amino acids: CASSDRMNTEAFF. Here the CDR3 DNA reads TGTGCCAGCAGTGACAGGATGAACACTGAAGCTTTCTTT.

This clone has only one observation. V gene TRBV7-9 combines with J gene TRBJ1-4; D might be TRBD1 (5 bases). With 1 base removed from V and 8 bases from J, the gap between germline ends came to 11 bases. The CDR3 is made up of 14 amino acids. Germline CDR1 and CDR2: SEHNR and FQNEAQ (reference sequence). The CDR3 region is CASSLGAQAEKLFF. The CDR3 nucleotides read TGTGCCAGCAGCTTAGGGGCACAGGCAGAAAAACTGTTTTTT. The whole variable domain, remainder taken from reference TRBV7-9 and TRBJ1-4, is DTGVSQNPRHKITKRGQNVTFRCDPISEHNRLYWYRQTLGQGPEFLTYFQNEAQLEKSRLLSDRFSAERPKGSFSTLEIQRTEQGDSAMYLCASSLGAQAEKLFFGSGTQLSVL.

In nucleotides, the CDR3 is TGCGCCAGCAGCTCACAGGGGGCAGGAAACACTGAAGCTTTCTTT. It specifies CASSSQGAGNTEAFF. The chain joins TRBV5-1 to TRBJ1-1; 9 bases map to TRBD1. Germline lookup yields CDR1 SGHRS and CDR2 YFSETQ. With V trimmed by 3 bases and J by 2 bases, 5 bases remained unmatched. The CDR3 totals 15 residues.

V and J are TRBV7-9 and TRBJ1-6; possibly TRBD1 for D (5 bases). The CDR3 is made up of 14 amino acids. CDR1 is SEHNR, CDR2 FQNEAQ, per germline (reference sequence). V shed 6 bases and J shed 6 bases, with 12 bases lying between them. CDR3 nucleotide sequence: TGTGCCAGCAGACCCTCAGGGCCTAATTCACCCCTCCACTTT. This sequence encodes CASRPSGPNSPLHF.

V and J are TRBV6-1 and TRBJ2-5; 8 bases agree with TRBD2. CDR1 MNHNS and CDR2 SASEGT come from the germline V gene. The J segment lost 11 bases and the V segment lost 7 bases, leaving 12 bases of the junction unmatched. CDR3 length equals 13 residues. CDR3 protein: CASIGLAGGKQYF. In nucleotides, the CDR3 is TGTGCCAGCATCGGGCTAGCGGGTGGCAAGCAGTACTTC.

The rearrangement links TRBV13 to TRBJ2-5; D possibly corresponds to TRBD1 (5 bases). The J call may be wrong; the DNA end is better matched by TRBJ2-7. Germline V gives CDR1 PRHDT, CDR2 FYEKMQ (reference sequence). The CDR3 totals 14 residues. CDR3 in DNA: TGTGCCAGCAGCGCTACAGGTTTTCCACACGAGCAGTACTTC. Its protein is CASSATGFPHEQYF.

A few counts support this clone. CDR3 in DNA: TGTGCCAGCAGTCCTGAGGGCCTCTACGAGCAGTACTTC. As protein: CASSPEGLYEQYF. The chain is built from TRBV6-5 and TRBJ2-7; D perhaps matches TRBD2 (5 bases). The CDR3 runs 13 residues. Per the germline V gene, CDR1 is MNHEY and CDR2 is SVGAGI. Trimming removed 5 bases at V and 3 bases at J, with 11 bases between.

The table lists this clone with a few counts. V gene TRBV7-9 combines with J gene TRBJ2-3; 15 bases fit TRBD2. The CDR3 length is 19 residues. The junction had 10 bases not matched to a gene; V was cut back by 2 bases and J by 4 bases. Germline CDR1 and CDR2: SEHNR and FQNEAQ (reference sequence). The CDR3 reads CASSLSPGLAGGPADTQYF. The CDR3 DNA reads as TGTGCCAGCAGCTTATCTCCTGGACTAGCGGGAGGGCCAGCAGATACGCAGTATTTT.

This clone has just a few counts. Other DNA variants within this sample encode the same CDR3. The V gene is TRBV5-1, the J gene TRBJ1-1, with D hard to call. CDR1 is SGHRS, CDR2 YFSETQ, per germline. Trimming pared 1 base from V and 0 bases from J, leaving 4 bases between. CDR3 length: 13 residues. The CDR3 nucleotides are TGCGCCAGCAGCTTGACGGTGAACACTGAAGCTTTCTTT. Amino acids: CASSLTVNTEAFF. The full variable domain, rest sourced from reference TRBV5-1 and TRBJ1-1, is KAGVTQTPRYLIKTRGQQVTLSCSPISGHRSVSWYQQTPGQGLQFLFEYFSETQRNKGNFPGRFSGRQFSNSRSEMNVSTLELGDSALYLCASSLTVNTEAFFGQGTRLTVV.

In regard to this clone: Because the CDR3's place on the DNA is in doubt, the DNA is left out and the CDR3 is given as listed by TCRdb. The chain couples TRBV7-8 to TRBJ2-7; the listed D gene, TRBD2, was not tested against the DNA. The V gene's germline CDR1 is SGHVS and CDR2 FQNEAQ. The CDR3 is 20 amino acids in total, end residues counted. The chain's CDR3 is CASSFGPGLAGTPARNEQYF.

V and J are TRBV2 and TRBJ2-6, with TRBD1 as a possible D gene (6 bases). The CDR3 is made up of 17 amino acids. V lost 3 bases, J lost 1 base, and 13 bases lay in between. Germline values: CDR1 SNHLY, CDR2 FYNNEI. The CDR3 DNA is TGTGCCAGCAGTGAGCCGATAACAGGGTCTGGGGCCAACGTCCTGACTTTC. Translating gives CASSEPITGSGANVLTF.

J is TRBJ2-1 and V is TRBV19, with 11 bases identical to TRBD2. The J segment lost 3 bases and the V segment lost 5 bases, leaving 3 bases of the junction unmatched. Germline assignment: CDR1 LNHDA and CDR2 SQIVND (reference sequence). This CDR3 is 15 amino acids long. CDR3 residues: CASSSGLADYNEQFF. The CDR3 DNA sequence: TGTGCCAGTAGTTCGGGACTAGCGGACTACAATGAGCAGTTCTTC.